The clone carrying this TCR beta chain was observed a single time. Its target is unknown. The same CDR3 is also encoded by other DNA sequences in this sample. Samples underwent the assay at deep level. Libraries were prepared by immunoSEQ multiplex PCR; TCRdb keeps only in-frame clonotypes and omits some of them. Counted here are more than 2,000,000 clones, around 94% occurring once; the ten biggest clones make up 0.11% to 0.15%. The entry originates in a study of shared clonotypes between healthy human individuals. Study-wide context: The study drew on two women and three men aged 18 to 49 as donors.

V was shortened by 4 bases and J by 6 bases, with 9 bases between the two germline ends. Germline lookup yields CDR1 ENHRY and CDR2 SYGVKD. This CDR3 has 12 residues. Whole-study results and caveats: Only blood was sampled; tissue repertoires likely differ. Non-shared clonotypes showed lower generation probabilities than clonotypes common to all four donors.

The sequence came from a man aged 18 to 35 in good health. This sequence joins TRBV10-3 and TRBJ1-1; TRBD1 is a possible D gene (5 bases). The sequencing input was naive CD4+ T cells sorted from blood. Indicated subset: CD45RA+ positively selected. The DNA of the CDR3 is TGTGCCATCAGTGCGGGGGTCGCTGAAGCTTTCTTT. Its translation: CAISAGVAEAFF.